This TCR beta chain was recorded in a study of blood T cell repertoires in COVID-19. Background on the study: PBMCs, B-cell-depleted T cells, or T cells provided the cDNA or gDNA that made up the material.

Authors' processing steps: Scientists estimated how many nucleated cells there were by amplifying reference gene primers. Measured with immunoSEQ multiplex PCR; TCRdb has only the in-frame clones, and not every one. Clonal size and the V and J genes are those of that table, whereas D and trimming came from the DNA. The sample has roughly 250,000 clones; about 89% are singletons. This CDR3 comprises 14 residues. Germline CDR1 is LNHDA and CDR2 is SQIVND (reference sequence). The ends were cut back, 3 bases at V and 2 bases at J, with 10 bases in the middle. The chain employs TRBV19 and TRBJ2-5; D gene uncertain. The sample consisted of peripheral blood. The sequence was obtained from a man aged 35-49 years who had recovered from COVID-19. The CDR3, as DNA: TGTGCCAGTAGTATTTCAGCGATACAAGAGACCCAGTACTTC. This translates into CASSISAIQETQYF.